The present TCR beta chain was sequenced within a study of blood T cell repertoires in COVID-19 (dated by TCRdb to 2020 to 2021). General notes on the study: Samples covering the acute and convalescent phases of COVID-19 were provided by collaborators in the United States, Italy and Spain. The material from the prospective study consisted of cDNA or gDNA derived from T cells, B-cell-depleted T cells, or PBMCs. Deeply sampled blood TCRbeta repertoires from subjects exposed to, actively infected with, or recovered from COVID-19 were included in the dataset. The repertoires were released in a freely available public database intended as a resource for research on the immune response to SARS-CoV-2. Samples came from the ongoing ImmuneRACE study (first 160 participants) plus 1,254 subjects from 6 global collaborators. Nearly every sample came with metadata listing a de-identified subject ID, COVID-19 status, age in years and sex. HLA class I and class II types, where available, came from metadata supplied by the sample provider rather than from assay-based typing.

TCRbeta CDR3 regions were amplified from genomic DNA by means of the immunoSEQ Assay, a bias-controlled multiplex PCR. Per the original workflow: Nucleated cell counts per sample were estimated from amplification of reference gene primers within the assay. To quantify the absolute abundance of each unique TCRbeta CDR3 rearrangement, sequence reads were collapsed and filtered. Productive Simpson clonality was computed per sample as the square root of Simpson's diversity index over productive rearrangements. This immuneACCESS table, as held by TCRdb, lists in-frame sequences with V and J called but not all clones. Of the missing ones, under half trace to an unresolved V gene in checked studies; the others have no known cause. V, J and clone size reflect that table, while D and trimming were determined from the DNA. The sample records roughly 160,000 clones, 65% to 85% of which are singletons. Roughly a fifth of the sample is held by the ten biggest clonotypes.

Study-level results and caveats: The quantity of clinical and demographic metadata differed by source and by participant and was supplied without curation.

The V end gives up 0 bases and the J end 3 bases, leaving 7 bases in the junction not matched to a gene. The CDR3 holds 17 amino acids from the cysteine to the phenylalanine. The read is trimmed to its CDR3 DNA, 51 bases read in frame from base 1. The germline V gene specifies LGHNT as CDR1 and FRNRAP as CDR2. Another Seattle source contributed samples from volunteer blood donors who had recovered from COVID-19. Collaborating institutions collected whole blood in K2EDTA tubes following their own protocols. Collaborator samples were shipped for TCRbeta analysis as frozen whole blood, isolated PBMCs, or DNA extracted from either sample type. As to this clone: Its recognized antigen is unknown. The input lacks base qualities; no much larger clone sits a single base away.

The V gene is TRBV12-5 and the J gene is TRBJ2-1; 8 bases in the junction line up with TRBD1. The origin of this receptor is a woman between 65 and 79 years old who had recovered from COVID-19. The source material was peripheral blood. The DNA is TGTGCTAGTGGTTTGGTACCCGGGACAGGCTTCTACAATGAGCAGTTCTTC. The resulting protein is CASGLVPGTGFYNEQFF.